This T cell receptor beta chain was obtained from a study of blood T cell repertoires in COVID-19 (dated by TCRdb to 2018 to 2020). For context, the study as a whole: Samples from collaborators originated in the United States, Italy and Spain and spanned both the acute and convalescent phases of COVID-19. Samples were obtained from the ongoing ImmuneRACE study (first 160 participants) and from some 1,300 subjects provided by 6 global collaborators. Sample metadata almost always included a de-identified subject ID, COVID-19 status, age in years and sex. Where available, HLA class I and class II types were obtained from metadata supplied by the sample provider rather than from assay-based typing. Subjects who had been exposed to COVID-19, were actively infected with it, or had recovered from it provided the deeply sampled blood TCRbeta repertoires that made up the dataset. The material from the prospective study consisted of cDNA or gDNA derived from T cells, B-cell-depleted T cells, or PBMCs. The repertoires were released in a freely available public database meant as a resource for research on the immune response to SARS-CoV-2.

Overall results and qualifications from the work: How much clinical and demographic metadata was included differed by source and by participant, and the metadata was provided uncurated.

One collaborating source in Seattle enrolled patients during active infection and followed them longitudinally through the course of disease. The collaborating institutions used their own protocols to collect whole blood in K2EDTA tubes. For TCRbeta analysis, collaborators shipped samples in one of three forms: frozen whole blood, isolated PBMCs, or DNA extracted from either of those sample types. TCRbeta CDR3 regions were amplified from genomic DNA by means of the immunoSEQ Assay, a bias-controlled multiplex PCR. For the original study's pipeline: The number of nucleated cells in each sample was estimated by amplification of reference gene primers within the assay. Sequence reads were collapsed and filtered to measure the absolute abundance of every unique TCRbeta CDR3 rearrangement. For each sample, productive Simpson clonality was calculated as the square root of Simpson's diversity index over productive rearrangements. Not all clones reach the TCRdb copy of this immuneACCESS table, which keeps in-frame sequences only. Checked studies attribute under half of the gap to unresolved V genes and leave the rest unexplained. D and trimming come from the DNA, and the V and J calls and clone size come from that table. Recorded for this sample are more than 200,000 clones; approximately 86% of them occurred a single time. Of the sample, about 5% is held by the ten largest clones.

For this clone: Its recognized antigen is unknown. Base quality data are lacking; no much larger clone is found one base away.

The CDR3 sequence holds 16 residues, the cysteine and phenylalanine included. Only the CDR3 portion is preserved as DNA: 48 bases, with reading frame beginning at the first base. Cut back by 3 bases and 5 bases, the V and J ends lie 20 bases apart. Taken from the germline V gene (reference sequence), the CDR1 and CDR2 loops are DFQATT and SNEGSKA. The chain is encoded by TRBV20-1 joined to TRBJ2-1, with TRBD2 perhaps the D gene, on 7 matching bases. This receptor was identified in a woman aged 55-70 years with COVID-19, enrolled during active disease. Material for sequencing was peripheral blood. The CDR3 protein: CSASRRGRGVDNEQFF. The DNA sequence reads TGCAGTGCTAGTCGTCGGGGGAGGGGGGTAGACAATGAGCAGTTCTTC.